Given below is one T cell receptor (beta chain) in context. The antigen is unknown. The data stem from a study of siplizumab effects on memory and regulatory T cells. Study-level points and caveats: A naive or memory phenotype could not be assigned to roughly 75-97% of the proliferating CD4+ or CD8+ clones. To unstimulated subsets, only a minor fraction of alloreactive clones could be mapped.

Generated by immunoSEQ multiplex PCR, the TCRdb table keeps only in-frame clones and is missing some. Of more than 45,000 clones listed, about 97% are singletons. The V end was cut by 3 bases, the J end by 5 bases, with 11 bases between. Germline V gene sequence: CDR1 SGHRS, CDR2 YFSETQ. The CDR3 sequence is 13 residues long. This sequence originates from a human donor in good health. This sequence joins TRBV5-1 and TRBJ1-1, with unresolved D. Material for sequencing was naive CD4+ T cells sorted from blood. The CDR3, as DNA: TGCGCCAGCAGCTCTGAGGGAAGGACTGAAGCTTTCTTT. It codes for CASSSEGRTEAFF.